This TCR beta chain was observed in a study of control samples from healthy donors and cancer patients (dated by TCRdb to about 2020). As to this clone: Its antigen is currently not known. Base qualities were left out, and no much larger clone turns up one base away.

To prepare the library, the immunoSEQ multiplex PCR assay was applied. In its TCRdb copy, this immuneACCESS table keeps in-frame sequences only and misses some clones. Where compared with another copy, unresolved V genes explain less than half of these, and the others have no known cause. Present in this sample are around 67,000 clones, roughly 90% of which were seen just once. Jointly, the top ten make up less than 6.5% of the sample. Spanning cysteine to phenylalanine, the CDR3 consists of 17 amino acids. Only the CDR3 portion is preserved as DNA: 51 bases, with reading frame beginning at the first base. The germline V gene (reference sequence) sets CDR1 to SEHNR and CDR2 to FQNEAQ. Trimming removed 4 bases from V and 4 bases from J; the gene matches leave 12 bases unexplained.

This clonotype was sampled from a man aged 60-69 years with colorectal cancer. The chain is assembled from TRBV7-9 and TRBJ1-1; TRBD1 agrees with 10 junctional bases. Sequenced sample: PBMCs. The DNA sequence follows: TGTGCCAGCAGCTATTACCGGGACAGGGGAAGGGGCACTGAAGCTTTCTTT. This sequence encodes CASSYYRDRGRGTEAFF. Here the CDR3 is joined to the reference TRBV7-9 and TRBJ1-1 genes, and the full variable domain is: DTGVSQNPRHKITKRGQNVTFRCDPISEHNRLYWYRQTLGQGPEFLTYFQNEAQLEKSRLLSDRFSAERPKGSFSTLEIQRTEQGDSAMYLCASSYYRDRGRGTEAFFGQGTRLTVV.